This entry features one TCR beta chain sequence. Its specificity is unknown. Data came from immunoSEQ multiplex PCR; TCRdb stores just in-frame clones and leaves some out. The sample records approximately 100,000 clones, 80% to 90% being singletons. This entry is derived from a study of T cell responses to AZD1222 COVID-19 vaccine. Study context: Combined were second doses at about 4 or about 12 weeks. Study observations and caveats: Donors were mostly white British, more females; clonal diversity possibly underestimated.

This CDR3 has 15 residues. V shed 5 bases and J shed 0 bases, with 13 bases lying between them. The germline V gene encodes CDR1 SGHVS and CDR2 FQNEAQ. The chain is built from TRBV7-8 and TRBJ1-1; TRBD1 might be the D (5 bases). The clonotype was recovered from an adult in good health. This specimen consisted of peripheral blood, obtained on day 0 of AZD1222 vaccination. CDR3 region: CASSPRASMNTEAFF. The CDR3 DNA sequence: TGTGCCAGCAGCCCCAGGGCATCTATGAACACTGAAGCTTTCTTT.